These T cell receptor beta chains were read from a single sample in a study of T cells in Graves' hyperthyroidism and ophthalmopathy. TCRdb reanalysed the multiplex PCR reads using MiXCR and keeps one entry per CDR3 protein. The data show hundreds of thousands of distinct CDR3 sequences, 14% seen once. Specimen: blood. The origin of the receptors is a woman in her late teens or twenties with Graves' hyperthyroidism. Each CDR3 is given with its conserved first and last residue. The listing skips clone size in some rows; elsewhere it reads once, few, many or a size class.

V: TRBV10-3
size: .
CDR3: CAISDVRVSETQYF

V: TRBV6-1
size: .
CDR3: CASSEAKTGLSYEQYF

V: TRBV12-3/TRBV12-4
size: .
CDR3: CASSFGRERRETQYF

V: TRBV27
size: many
CDR3: CASSLNGGDYGYTF

V: TRBV27
size: .
CDR3: CASMERVFGEQFF

V: TRBV7-9
size: .
CDR3: CASRRTGRFRQNTGELFF

V: TRBV19
size: once
CDR3: CASSMWTGPSNQPQHF

V: TRBV28
size: many
CDR3: CASLDRGAKNIQYF

V: TRBV7-8
size: many
CDR3: CASSLLWDGLDILSETQYF

V: TRBV11-2
size: many
CDR3: CASSLDLGSTTDTQYF

V: TRBV5-4
size: .
CDR3: CASSLAGGRDSIYEQYF

V: TRBV7-2
size: many
CDR3: CASSLATGGKSQYF

V: TRBV6-2/TRBV6-3
size: many
CDR3: CASNSWPGYNEQFF

V: TRBV7-2
size: many
CDR3: CASSLLRLNTEAFF

V: TRBV29-1
size: .
CDR3: CSVEDTGDRAGYGYTF

V: TRBV5-6
size: .
CDR3: CASSSTGLRTFEKLFF

V: TRBV2
size: many
CDR3: CASSEPPGGRARNEQFF

V: TRBV7-8
size: .
CDR3: CASSLYQVVGWDSNQPQHF

V: TRBV5-1
size: many
CDR3: CASSADNYEQYF

V: TRBV29-1
size: .
CDR3: CSVETRGRYEQYF

V: TRBV12-3/TRBV12-4
size: .
CDR3: CASSFAGASSYEQYF

V: TRBV27
size: .
CDR3: CASSSGTDLSNQPQHF

V: TRBV6-1
size: .
CDR3: CASSPGTGMNTEAFF

V: TRBV2
size: many
CDR3: CASRTARDGPNTGELFF

V: TRBV20-1
size: many
CDR3: CSVFALAKNIQYF

V: TRBV27
size: many
CDR3: CASSPRRTGPNTEAFF

V: TRBV28
size: many
CDR3: CASTFEGGASNQPQHF

V: TRBV5-1
size: many
CDR3: CASSLNRGTDTQYF

V: TRBV5-1
size: .
CDR3: CASSGGTVGANVLTF

V: TRBV13
size: few
CDR3: CASSSSLGKLFF

V: TRBV5-5
size: many
CDR3: CASSFTRQVYEQYF